The 32 T cell receptor beta chains listed next were all sequenced from one sample in a study of T cell responses to AZD1222 COVID-19 vaccine. Here immunoSEQ multiplex PCR was the method, and the copy in TCRdb shows in-frame clones only, minus some. The data contain some 130,000 clones, roughly 92% of them singletons. Sequences were derived from peripheral blood, sampled 28 days after the second AZD1222 dose. Receptor source: an adult who received the AZD1222 COVID-19 vaccine.

The genes are TRBV21-1 and TRBJ2-1; TRBD2 is taken as the D call from the table, unchecked against the DNA. TRBV21-1 is flagged as a pseudogene. The CDR3 is 17 amino acids. CDR3 sequence (DNA): TGTGCCAGCAGCAAAGAGGGGAGCGGGAGCCACTACAATGAGCAGTTCTTC. It is translated as CASSKEGSGSHYNEQFF.

The chain carries TRBV30 and TRBJ1-4; TRBD1 is a possible D gene (5 bases). The germline V and J ends were trimmed by 1 base and 5 bases, with 14 bases remaining between them. This CDR3 comprises 15 residues. Germline CDR1 GTSNPN, CDR2 SVGIG (reference sequence). The CDR3 nucleotides are TGTGCCTGGAGTGAACGGGGGGGACGGAATGAAAAACTGTTTTTT. Amino acid sequence: CAWSERGGRNEKLFF.

This rearrangement joins TRBV3-1 (or the pseudogene TRBV3-2) to TRBJ1-2, with 8 bases matching TRBD1. Germline V lookup: CDR1 LGHDT, CDR2 YNNKEL (reference sequence). This CDR3 has 15 residues. V shed 2 bases and J 5 bases; nucleotides not matched to a gene: 7. CDR3 loop: CASSQSGGAGYGYTF. The DNA for the CDR3 is TGTGCCAGCAGCCAATCAGGGGGCGCGGGTTATGGCTACACCTTC.

The gene calls are TRBV7-9 and TRBJ1-2; D call uncertain. Between the trimmed V and J ends, which lost 2 bases and 1 base, there was a span of 5 bases. Germline V gene data show CDR1 as SEHNR and CDR2 as FQNEAQ (reference sequence). This CDR3 region has 13 residues. Here the CDR3 reads CASSLLGNYGYTF. The CDR3 DNA is TGTGCCAGCAGCTTACTCGGTAACTATGGCTACACCTTC. The whole variable domain, remainder taken from reference TRBV7-9 and TRBJ1-2, is DTGVSQNPRHKITKRGQNVTFRCDPISEHNRLYWYRQTLGQGPEFLTYFQNEAQLEKSRLLSDRFSAERPKGSFSTLEIQRTEQGDSAMYLCASSLLGNYGYTFGSGTRLTVV.

The chain combines TRBV9 with TRBJ2-1; TRBD1 might be the D (6 bases). CDR1 is SGDLS and CDR2 is YYNGEE in the germline V gene. The CDR3 consists of 16 residues. V was clipped by 4 bases and J by 6 bases, with 20 bases between them. In DNA form, the CDR3 reads TGTGCCAGCAGCTCTCGACAGGCAGGCCCTATCAATGAGCAGTTCTTC. Its protein product is CASSSRQAGPINEQFF.

The rearrangement joins TRBV7-2 to TRBJ2-5; maybe TRBD1 (6 bases). This CDR3 has 15 amino acids. V gave up 1 base and J gave up 5 bases, with 14 bases separating them. Per germline, CDR1 SGHTA and CDR2 FQGNSA. CDR3 residues: CASSLGQGWGETQYF. The CDR3 DNA sequence: TGTGCCAGCAGCTTAGGGCAGGGGTGGGGGGAGACCCAGTACTTC.

The chain recombines TRBV6-2 or TRBV6-3 with TRBJ2-7, with 10 nucleotides matching TRBD1. Unmatched junction bases numbered 10, after V lost 6 bases and J lost 2 bases. Germline V CDR1 and CDR2: MNHEY, SVGEGT. The CDR3 is 16 amino acids. The CDR3 DNA reads as TGTGCCAGCAGCACTCCGGGACAGGGGCGAACCTACGAGCAGTACTTC. It translates to CASSTPGQGRTYEQYF.

CDR3 nucleotides: TGTGCCAGCTCGAAGGACAGCATGAACACTGAAGCTTTCTTT. Amino acid sequence: CASSKDSMNTEAFF. The rearrangement uses TRBV18 and TRBJ1-1; TRBD1 might be the D (6 bases). The CDR3 runs to 14 residues. With 6 bases removed from V and 0 bases from J, the gap between germline ends came to 11 bases. The germline gives CDR1 KGHSH, CDR2 LQKENI. Full variable domain (outside the CDR3, taken from reference TRBV18 and TRBJ1-1): NAGVMQNPRHLVRRRGQEARLRCSPMKGHSHVYWYRQLPEEGLKFMVYLQKENIIDESGMPKERFSAEFPKEGPSILRIQQVVRGDSAAYFCASSKDSMNTEAFFGQGTRLTVV.

The genes are TRBV24-1 and TRBJ2-1; 9 bases are a match to TRBD2. This CDR3 contains 14 residues. Germline V lookup: CDR1 KGHDR, CDR2 SFDVKD. The V gene end was trimmed by 7 bases and the J gene end by 8 bases; junction bases not matched to a gene: 8. The CDR3 sequence is CATRDSGSGYEQFF. The CDR3 DNA reads TGTGCCACCAGAGATAGCGGGAGTGGGTATGAGCAGTTCTTC.

CDR3 amino acids: CASTYRVGQPQHF. The DNA for the CDR3 is TGTGCCAGCACCTACAGGGTGGGCCAGCCCCAGCATTTT. The V call is TRBV27, the J call TRBJ1-5, with a possible D match to TRBD1 (6 bases). V lost 7 bases and J lost 7, with 14 bases in between. CDR1 MNHEY and CDR2 SMNVEV come from the germline V gene (reference sequence). This CDR3 region has 13 residues.

This clone was counted once. CDR3 nucleotide sequence: TGTGCCACCAGCAGAGATAGGCTAGCCGTCTGGAATGAGCAGTTCTTC. Protein product: CATSRDRLAVWNEQFF. The chain uses TRBV15 and TRBJ2-1, with a tentative D call TRBD2 (5 bases). Germline values: CDR1 LNHNV, CDR2 YYDKDF (reference sequence). The V and J ends lost 0 bases and 7 bases respectively, with 16 bases between them. The CDR3 extends over 16 amino acids. The entire variable domain, with the rest obtained from reference TRBV15 and TRBJ2-1, is as follows: DAMVIQNPRYQVTQFGKPVTLSCSQTLNHNVMYWYQQKSSQAPKLLFHYYDKDFNNEADTPDNFQSRRPNTSFCFLDIRSPGLGDTAMYLCATSRDRLAVWNEQFFGPGTRLTVL.

The chain couples TRBV5-1 to TRBJ1-1; D perhaps matches TRBD1 (6 bases). The CDR3 extends over 15 amino acids. V lost 3 bases and J lost 0, with 12 bases in between. CDR1 SGHRS and CDR2 YFSETQ come from the germline V gene. The CDR3 spells CASSSGEVMNTEAFF. Here the CDR3 DNA reads TGCGCCAGCAGCTCAGGGGAGGTAATGAACACTGAAGCTTTCTTT.

The chain is built from TRBV18 and TRBJ2-7; tentatively, D is TRBD2 (6 bases). CDR1 and CDR2 (germline): KGHSH, LQKENI. The V and J ends lost 2 bases and 0 bases respectively, with 14 bases between them. The CDR3 is 16 residues long. In DNA, the CDR3 is TGTGCCAGCTCACCAGGGGTTAGCGGCACCTCCTACGAGCAGTACTTC. It encodes CASSPGVSGTSYEQYF.

The V and J genes are TRBV24-1 and TRBJ2-7; D not certain. V lost 4 bases and J lost 7, with 10 bases in between. CDR1 is KGHDR, CDR2 SFDVKD, per germline. The CDR3 has 12 amino acids. For the CDR3, the DNA is TGTGCCACCAGTGACCCCTGGGGAGAGCAGTACTTC. It specifies CATSDPWGEQYF.

V gene TRBV27 combines with J gene TRBJ2-1; the match to TRBD2 covers 7 bases. V shed 8 bases, J shed 4 bases, and the junction held 11 bases outside the gene matches. Germline CDR1 and CDR2: MNHEY and SMNVEV (reference sequence). The CDR3 contains 15 residues. The CDR3 protein is CASGFLADLYNEQFF. CDR3 DNA: TGTGCCAGCGGCTTCCTAGCGGACCTTTACAATGAGCAGTTCTTC.

V usage is TRBV27 and J usage is TRBJ1-1; possible D gene TRBD1, 5 bases. Trimming took 7 bases from V and 0 from J, leaving 9 bases between them. The CDR3 contains 13 residues. Germline-derived CDR1 and CDR2 are MNHEY and SMNVEV (reference sequence). Here the CDR3 DNA reads TGTGCCAGCACTGGGGCCCTGAACACTGAAGCTTTCTTT. This codes for CASTGALNTEAFF.

CDR3: CSVEAYLGTEAFF. The CDR3, as DNA: TGCAGCGTTGAAGCTTACTTGGGCACTGAAGCTTTCTTT. This rearrangement joins TRBV29-1 to TRBJ1-1; D uncertain. CDR3 size: 13 residues. Germline values: CDR1 SQVTM, CDR2 ANQGSEA. Trimming shortened V by 1 base and J by 4 bases, and 10 bases separated the two germline ends.

The V gene is TRBV24-1, the J gene TRBJ2-7, with 7 bases aligning to TRBD1. CDR3 length equals 17 residues. CDR1 is KGHDR, CDR2 SFDVKD, per germline. V was pared by 0 bases and J by 3 bases, with 10 bases of the junction left unmatched. The CDR3 region has the DNA TGTGCCACCAGTGATTTGCGGACAGGAGAGGTCTGCTACGAGCAGTACTTC. This gives the protein CATSDLRTGEVCYEQYF.

The J gene is TRBJ1-2, the V gene TRBV5-6, with TRBD1 matching 7 bases. CDR3 length equals 13 residues. Germline CDR1 is SGHDT and CDR2 is YYEEEE. The junction had 7 bases not matched to a gene; V was cut back by 4 bases and J by 7 bases. CDR3 loop: CASSPTGEVGYTF. CDR3 in DNA: TGTGCCAGCAGCCCTACAGGGGAAGTTGGCTACACCTTC.

This chain joins TRBV19 and TRBJ1-6; D possibly corresponds to TRBD1 (6 bases). This CDR3 is built from 15 residues. CDR1 and CDR2 from the germline V gene are LNHDA and SQIVND (reference sequence). V lost 8 bases to trimming and J lost 0 bases, with 11 bases between them. The CDR3 reads CASQQGVSYNSPLHF. The CDR3 DNA is TGTGCCAGTCAACAGGGCGTCTCCTATAATTCACCCCTCCACTTT. The full variable domain, rest sourced from reference TRBV19 and TRBJ1-6, is DGGITQSPKYLFRKEGQNVTLSCEQNLNHDAMYWYRQDPGQGLRLIYYSQIVNDFQKGDIAEGYSVSREKKESFPLTVTSAQKNPTAFYLCASQQGVSYNSPLHFGNGTRLTVT.

This chain links TRBV15 with TRBJ1-1, with TRBD1 matching 7 bases. Trimming at V came to 3 bases and at J to 3 bases, leaving 1 base not matched to a gene. The length of the CDR3 is 13 residues. Germline V CDR1 and CDR2: LNHNV, YYDKDF (reference sequence). The CDR3: CATSRGQYTEAFF. For the CDR3, the DNA is TGTGCCACCAGCAGGGGACAGTACACTGAAGCTTTCTTT. Together with reference TRBV15 and TRBJ1-1, the CDR3 gives the full variable domain: DAMVIQNPRYQVTQFGKPVTLSCSQTLNHNVMYWYQQKSSQAPKLLFHYYDKDFNNEADTPDNFQSRRPNTSFCFLDIRSPGLGDTAMYLCATSRGQYTEAFFGQGTRLTVV.

This chain links TRBV20-1 with TRBJ2-1; the match to TRBD1 covers 7 bases. The CDR3 spans 10 residues. After removal of 5 bases from V and 15 bases from J, the junction contained 7 bases not matched to a gene. Per the germline V gene, CDR1 is DFQATT and CDR2 is SNEGSKA (reference sequence). The CDR3 nucleotides are TGCAGTGCTTTCACAGGGGATGCGTTCTTC. Translated, it gives CSAFTGDAFF.

This sequence joins TRBV7-8 and TRBJ2-3; D unclear. The V end lost 5 bases, the J end lost 3 bases, and 6 bases lay between the germline ends. CDR3 size: 12 residues. CDR1 and CDR2 from the germline V gene are SGHVS and FQNEAQ. DNA for the CDR3: TGTGCCAGCAGCCCAGTGACAGATACGCAGTATTTT. It encodes CASSPVTDTQYF. The full variable domain, with the rest looked up from reference TRBV7-8 and TRBJ2-3, is GAGVSQSPRYKVAKRGQDVALRCDPISGHVSLFWYQQALGQGPEFLTYFQNEAQLDKSGLPSDRFFAERPEGSVSTLKIQRTQQEDSAVYLCASSPVTDTQYFGPGTRLTVL.

The chain recombines TRBV3-1 (or the pseudogene TRBV3-2) with TRBJ1-6; perhaps TRBD1 as D (5 bases). Trimming took off 2 bases at V and 9 bases at J, with 8 bases between the two ends. In germline, CDR1 is LGHDT, CDR2 YNNKEL (reference sequence). This CDR3 comprises 13 residues. The DNA of the CDR3 is TGTGCCAGCAGCCAATCTGGGGGTTCACCCCTCCACTTT. Translation: CASSQSGGSPLHF.

The rearrangement links TRBV6-4 to TRBJ1-1; 8 bases are a match to TRBD1. The V gene end was trimmed by 4 bases and the J gene end by 2 bases; junction bases not matched to a gene: 3. The germline V gene encodes CDR1 MRHNA and CDR2 SNTAGT. This CDR3 spans 14 amino acids. CDR3 sequence: CASSAAGGNTEAFF. The CDR3 DNA follows: TGTGCCAGCAGTGCAGCAGGGGGCAACACTGAAGCTTTCTTT.

The chain links TRBV6-5 to TRBJ2-2; 7 positions match TRBD2. CDR1 and CDR2 (germline): MNHEY, SVGAGI. The CDR3 extends over 15 amino acids. V trimming: 6 bases; J trimming: 6 bases; junction bases outside the gene matches: 10. The CDR3 reads CASRRAGVDAGELFF. The CDR3 DNA sequence: TGTGCCAGCAGGAGGGCGGGAGTGGACGCCGGGGAGCTGTTTTTT.

The chain couples TRBV10-2 to TRBJ2-1; D uncertain. This CDR3 has 12 residues. Germline values: CDR1 WSHSY, CDR2 SAAADI. V gave up 7 bases and J gave up 3 bases, with 7 bases separating them. The DNA of the CDR3 is TGCGCCAGCAAGGACCTCTACAATGAGCAGTTCTTC. Protein: CASKDLYNEQFF.

The rearrangement uses TRBV18 and TRBJ1-1, with D possibly matching TRBD1 (6 bases). There are 14 residues in the CDR3. Trimming took off 1 base at V and 1 base at J, with 7 bases between the two ends. The germline V gene encodes CDR1 KGHSH and CDR2 LQKENI. CDR3 bases: TGTGCCAGCTCACCACAGGGGGAGAACACTGAAGCTTTCTTT. It translates to CASSPQGENTEAFF.

The V gene is TRBV27, the J gene TRBJ1-6, with TRBD1 as a possible D gene (5 bases). The V and J ends lost 9 bases and 9 bases respectively, with 18 bases between them. CDR1 is MNHEY, CDR2 SMNVEV, per germline (reference sequence). The length of the CDR3 is 14 residues. As DNA, the CDR3 is TGTGCCAGTAATGTAAGGCAGGGAGCTTCACCCCTCCACTTT. Residues: CASNVRQGASPLHF.

To note about this clone: The identical CDR3 is also encoded by other nucleotide sequences in the sample. This sequence joins TRBV4-2 and TRBJ1-2; D gene uncertain. CDR3 size: 13 residues. Between the trimmed V and J ends, which lost 3 bases and 4 bases, there was a span of 9 bases. Per germline, CDR1 LGHNA and CDR2 YNFKEQ. CDR3 DNA: TGTGCCAGCAGCCAGGGAAGCGGCTATGGCTACACCTTC. It specifies CASSQGSGYGYTF.

The J gene is TRBJ1-1, the V gene TRBV19; D unresolved. Trimming cost V 7 bases and J 1 base, with 19 bases left between them. The CDR3 loop spans 16 amino acids. Germline CDR1 reads LNHDA; CDR2 reads SQIVND (reference sequence). The CDR3 region has the DNA TGTGCCAGTACCAAAACCCTCAGACAACAGAACACTGAAGCTTTCTTT. Translation: CASTKTLRQQNTEAFF.

The genes are TRBV19 and TRBJ1-2, with 7 bases identical to TRBD1. Germline V CDR1 and CDR2: LNHDA, SQIVND (reference sequence). V was clipped by 0 bases and J by 6 bases; unmatched bases: 7. CDR3 length: 15 amino acids. In nucleotides, the CDR3 is TGTGCCAGTAGTATAGACCGACAGGGAGGCAATGGCTACACCTTC. As protein: CASSIDRQGGNGYTF.